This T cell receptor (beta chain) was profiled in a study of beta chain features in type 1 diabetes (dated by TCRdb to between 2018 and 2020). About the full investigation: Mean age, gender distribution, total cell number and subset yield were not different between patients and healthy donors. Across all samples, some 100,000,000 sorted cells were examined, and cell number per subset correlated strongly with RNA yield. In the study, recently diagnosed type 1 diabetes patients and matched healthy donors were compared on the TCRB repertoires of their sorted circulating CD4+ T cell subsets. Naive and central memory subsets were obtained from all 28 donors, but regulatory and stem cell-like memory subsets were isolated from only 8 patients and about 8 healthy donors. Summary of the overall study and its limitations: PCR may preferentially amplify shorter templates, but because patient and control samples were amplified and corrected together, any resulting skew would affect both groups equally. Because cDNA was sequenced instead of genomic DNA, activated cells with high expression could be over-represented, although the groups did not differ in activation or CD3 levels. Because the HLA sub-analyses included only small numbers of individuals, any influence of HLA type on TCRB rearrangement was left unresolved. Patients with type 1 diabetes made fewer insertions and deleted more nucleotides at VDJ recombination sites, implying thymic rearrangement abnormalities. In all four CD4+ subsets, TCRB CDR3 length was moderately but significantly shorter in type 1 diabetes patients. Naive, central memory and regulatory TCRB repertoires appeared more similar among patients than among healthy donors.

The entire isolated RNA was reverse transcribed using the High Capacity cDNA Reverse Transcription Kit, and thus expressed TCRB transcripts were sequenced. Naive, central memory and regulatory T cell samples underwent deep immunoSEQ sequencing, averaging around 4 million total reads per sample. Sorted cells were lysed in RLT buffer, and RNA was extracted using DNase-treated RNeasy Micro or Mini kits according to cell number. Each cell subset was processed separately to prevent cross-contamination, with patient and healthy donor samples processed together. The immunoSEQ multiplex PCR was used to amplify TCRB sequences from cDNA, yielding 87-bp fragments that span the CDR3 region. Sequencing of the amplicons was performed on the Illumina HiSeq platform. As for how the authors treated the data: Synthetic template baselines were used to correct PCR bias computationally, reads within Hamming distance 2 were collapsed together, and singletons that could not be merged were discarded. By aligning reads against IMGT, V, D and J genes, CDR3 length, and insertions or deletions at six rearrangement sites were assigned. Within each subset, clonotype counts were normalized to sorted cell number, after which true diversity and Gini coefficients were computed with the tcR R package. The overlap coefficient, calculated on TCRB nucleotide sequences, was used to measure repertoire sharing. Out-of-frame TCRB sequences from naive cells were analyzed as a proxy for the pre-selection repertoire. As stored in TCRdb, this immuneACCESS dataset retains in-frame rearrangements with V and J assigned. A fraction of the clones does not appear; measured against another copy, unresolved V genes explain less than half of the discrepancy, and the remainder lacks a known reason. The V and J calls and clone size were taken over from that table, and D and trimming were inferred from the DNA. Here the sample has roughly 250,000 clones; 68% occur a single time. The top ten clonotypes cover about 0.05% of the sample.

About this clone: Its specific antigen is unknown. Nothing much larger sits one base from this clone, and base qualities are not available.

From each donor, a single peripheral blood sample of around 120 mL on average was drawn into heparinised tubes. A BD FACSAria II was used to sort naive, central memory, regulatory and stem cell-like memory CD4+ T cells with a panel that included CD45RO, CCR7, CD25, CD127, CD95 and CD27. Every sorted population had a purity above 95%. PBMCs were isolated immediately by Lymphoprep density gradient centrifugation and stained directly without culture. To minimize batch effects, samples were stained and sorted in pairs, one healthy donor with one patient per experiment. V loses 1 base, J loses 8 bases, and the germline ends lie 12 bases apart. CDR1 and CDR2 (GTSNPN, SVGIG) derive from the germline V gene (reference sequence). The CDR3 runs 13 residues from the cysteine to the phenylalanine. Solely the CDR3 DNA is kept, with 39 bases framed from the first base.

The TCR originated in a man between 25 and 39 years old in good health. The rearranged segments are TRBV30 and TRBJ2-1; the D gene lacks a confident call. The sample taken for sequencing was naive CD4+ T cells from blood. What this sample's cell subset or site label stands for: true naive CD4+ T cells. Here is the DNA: TGTGCCTGGAGTGACGGTAGAGTCGATGAGCAGTTCTTC. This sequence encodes CAWSDGRVDEQFF.